This T cell receptor (beta chain) was recorded in a study of long-term antiretroviral therapy in people with HIV. Overall study findings and caveats: All time points showed a repertoire dominated by clones expanded before ART.

Investigators performed immunoSEQ version v3.0 at survey level. Assay: immunoSEQ multiplex PCR; the TCRdb copy retains only in-frame clones and omits some. The sample records roughly 40,000 clones, approximately 87% being singletons. Held in samples before DNA extraction were roughly 1-10 million cryopreserved PBMC. Germline CDR1 is SGDLS and CDR2 is YYNGEE. The V end was cut by 4 bases, the J end by 4 bases, with 14 bases between. This CDR3 region has 14 residues. This clone appeared a few times. The antigen remains unidentified. This receptor was obtained from a woman between 45 and 60 years old with HIV. Sequences were derived from unsorted PBMCs, sampled 1.2 years after starting antiretroviral therapy. The genes are TRBV9 and TRBJ1-1; D ambiguous. The CDR3 loop is CASSLGSAGTEAFF. The CDR3 nucleotides are TGTGCCAGCAGCCTCGGGAGCGCCGGCACTGAAGCTTTCTTT.